This T cell receptor (beta chain) was sequenced in a study of blood T cell repertoires in COVID-19. Study in general: Specimens from acute and convalescent COVID-19 originated in the United States, Italy and Spain. From T cells, B-cell-depleted T cells, or PBMCs came the material, which was cDNA or gDNA.

In the original analysis: From reference gene primer amplification, estimates of nucleated cell counts were derived. Sequenced by immunoSEQ multiplex PCR; TCRdb stores in-frame clones only, minus some. V and J calls and clone size are as listed in that table; D and trimming were resolved from the DNA. The data contain approximately 150,000 clones, 76% of them singletons. The clonotype was recovered from a man aged 55 to 70 with acute or convalescent COVID-19. Specimen: peripheral blood.

The CDR3 DNA reads as TGTGCCAGCAGTGAAGCAAGGGGGCCCGGTGAAAAACTGTTTTTT. Amino acids: CASSEARGPGEKLFF. The chain is built from TRBV2 and TRBJ1-4; TRBD1 aligns across 7 bases. The CDR3 extends over 15 amino acids. Germline V gene sequence: CDR1 SNHLY, CDR2 FYNNEI. The trim removed 0 bases at V and 7 bases at J, leaving 5 bases unmatched.